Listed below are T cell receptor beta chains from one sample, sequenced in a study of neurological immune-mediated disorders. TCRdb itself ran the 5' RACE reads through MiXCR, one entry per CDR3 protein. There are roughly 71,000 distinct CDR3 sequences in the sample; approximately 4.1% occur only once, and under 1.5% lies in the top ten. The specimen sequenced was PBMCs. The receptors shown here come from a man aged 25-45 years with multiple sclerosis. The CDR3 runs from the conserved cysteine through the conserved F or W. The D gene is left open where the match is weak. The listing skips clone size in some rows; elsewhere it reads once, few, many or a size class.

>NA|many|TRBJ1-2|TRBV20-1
TGCAGTGCTAGAGATTCGACGGTTAGCTATGGCTACACCTTC
CSARDSTVSYGYTF
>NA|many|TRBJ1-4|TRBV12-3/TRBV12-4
TGTGCCAGCAGCACAGGCAGGACAGTAAATGAAAAACTGTTTTTT
CASSTGRTVNEKLFF
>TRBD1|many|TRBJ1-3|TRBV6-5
TGTGCCAGCAGAACTGACGGACAGGGGGGAAACACCATATATTTT
CASRTDGQGGNTIYF
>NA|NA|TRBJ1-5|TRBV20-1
TGCAGTGCTACCCCCCGGGGGGCAGGAACCGGACAGCCCCAGAATTTT
CSATPRGAGTGQPQNF
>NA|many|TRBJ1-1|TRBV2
TGTGCCAGCAGTGAGGAGGGTGTACGAGCTTTCTTT
CASSEEGVRAFF
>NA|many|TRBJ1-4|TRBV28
TGTGCCAGCAGTTTATGGTCGGGGGAAAAACTGTTTTTT
CASSLWSGEKLFF
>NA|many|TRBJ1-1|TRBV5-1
TGCGCCAGCAGCTCCATGACTGGGAACACTGAAGCTTTCTTT
CASSSMTGNTEAFF
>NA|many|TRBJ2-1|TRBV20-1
TGCAGTGCTAGAGGACTACCAACTAGGGGCAATGAGCAGTTCTTC
CSARGLPTRGNEQFF
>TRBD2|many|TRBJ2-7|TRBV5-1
TGCGCCAGCAGCCCTGGGAGGGACCACGAGCAGTACTTC
CASSPGRDHEQYF
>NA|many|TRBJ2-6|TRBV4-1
TGCGCCAGCCGCTCTGGGGCCAACGTCCTGACTTTC
CASRSGANVLTF
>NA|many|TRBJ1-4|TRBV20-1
TGCAGTGCTAGCGGACAGACTAATGAAAAACTGTTTTTT
CSASGQTNEKLFF
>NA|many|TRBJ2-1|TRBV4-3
TGCGCCAGCAGCCAGGGGGGCGGGTTGCCGTACAATGAGCAGTTCTTC
CASSQGGGLPYNEQFF
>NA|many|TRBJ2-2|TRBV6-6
TGTGCCAGCAGTTTCGACAGCACCGGGGAGCTGTTTTTT
CASSFDSTGELFF
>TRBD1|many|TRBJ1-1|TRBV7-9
TGTGCCAGCAGCTTACTAGGGACAGGGGTTAAAGGGACTGAAGCTTTCTTT
CASSLLGTGVKGTEAFF
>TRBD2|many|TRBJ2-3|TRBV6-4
TGTGCCAGCAGTGACTCGACTAGCGGGGGGGCAGATACGCAGTATTTT
CASSDSTSGGADTQYF
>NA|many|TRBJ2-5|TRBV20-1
TGCAGTGCTAGAGATCCGGGAGAAGAGACCCAGTACTTC
CSARDPGEETQYF
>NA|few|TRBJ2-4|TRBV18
TGTGCCAGCTCACCGTGGGTTTTGACAGATCTAGCCAAAAACATTCAGTACTTC
CASSPWVLTDLAKNIQYF
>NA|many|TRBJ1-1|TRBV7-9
TGTGCCAGCAGCTCGACAGTTATGAACACTGAAGCTTTCTTT
CASSSTVMNTEAFF
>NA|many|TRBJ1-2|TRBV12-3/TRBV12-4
TGTGCCAGCAGTTTATTCGGTGGGGCTGGCTACACCTTC
CASSLFGGAGYTF
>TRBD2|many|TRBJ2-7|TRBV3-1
TGTGCCAGCAGCCAAGATAGGCTAGCGGCCTACGAGCAGTACTTC
CASSQDRLAAYEQYF
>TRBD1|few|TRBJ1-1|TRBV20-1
TGCAGTGCTAGGTGGACAGGGGTTACTGAAGCTTTCTTT
CSARWTGVTEAFF
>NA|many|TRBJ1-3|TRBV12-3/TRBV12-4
TGTGCCAGCAGTTCCTCAATCTCTGGAAACACCATATATTTT
CASSSSISGNTIYF
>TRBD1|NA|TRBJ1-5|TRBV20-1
TGCAGTGCTAGAGGAGGGACAGGGACGTTACAGCCCCAGCATTTT
CSARGGTGTLQPQHF
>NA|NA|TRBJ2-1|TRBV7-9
TGTGCCAGCAGCACTGATGGAAGCTACAATGAGCAGTTCTTC
CASSTDGSYNEQFF
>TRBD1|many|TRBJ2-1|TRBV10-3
TGTGCCATCAGGGGACAGGGGTCAGAGGAGCAGTTCTTC
CAIRGQGSEEQFF
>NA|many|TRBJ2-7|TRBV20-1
TGCAGTGCTGGATCGGACGCGACCTACGAGCAGTACTTC
CSAGSDATYEQYF
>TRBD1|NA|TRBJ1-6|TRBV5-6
TGTGCCAGCAGCTTGGATGGGACAGGAGTGTATTCACCCCTCAACTTT
CASSLDGTGVYSPLNF
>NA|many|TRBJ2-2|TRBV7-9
TGTGCCAGCAGCTCTCCCCCAAATATTGGGGCCGGGGAGCTGTTTTTT
CASSSPPNIGAGELFF
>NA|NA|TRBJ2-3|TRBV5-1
TGCGCCAGCAGCAAGGCGGAGGCAGATACGCAGTATTTT
CASSKAEADTQYF
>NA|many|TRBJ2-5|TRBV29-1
TGCAGCGTTGCAGGGCAGGGAGAGACCCAGTACTTC
CSVAGQGETQYF
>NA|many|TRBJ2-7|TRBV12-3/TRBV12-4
TGTGCCAGCAGAAGGGGGGTCTCCGTTTACGAGCAGTACTTC
CASRRGVSVYEQYF
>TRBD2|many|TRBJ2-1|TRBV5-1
TGCGCCAGCAGCCCCCCCGGGACTAGGGAAATCCCAGAGCAGTTCTTC
CASSPPGTREIPEQFF
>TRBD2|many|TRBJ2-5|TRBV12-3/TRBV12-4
TGTGCCAGCAGCTACGGGACTAGCGGAGAGGAGACCCAGTACTTC
CASSYGTSGEETQYF
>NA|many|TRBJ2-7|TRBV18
TGTGCCAGCTCATCTCTCGCGGGCTACGAGCAGTACTTC
CASSSLAGYEQYF
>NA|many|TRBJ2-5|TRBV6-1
TGTGCCAGCAGTGAACTCGTGGCCCAGTACTTC
CASSELVAQYF
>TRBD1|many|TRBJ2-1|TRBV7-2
TGTGCCAGCAGAGCTGACAGGGTGACCTACAATGAGCAGTTCTTC
CASRADRVTYNEQFF